A selection of T cell receptor beta chains follows, all from one sample in a study of neurological immune-mediated disorders. Each CDR3 protein is one row after TCRdb ran MiXCR on the 5' RACE reads. The table records about 16,000 distinct CDR3 sequences, about 20% of them present only once. The sample was PBMCs. All receptors derive from a man aged 50-59 years in good health. Both conserved end residues are part of each CDR3. The D gene is left open where the match is weak. Expanded clones are given a class, and other clones once, few, many or no size at all.

clone size	V gene	D gene	J gene	CDR3 DNA	CDR3 protein
few	TRBV29-1	.	TRBJ2-3	TGCAGCGAGGTGGGGGCCAATACGCAGTATTTT	CSEVGANTQYF
many	TRBV15	.	TRBJ1-4	TGTGCCACCAGCAAGGGTCTAGGTAATGAAAAACTGTTTTTT	CATSKGLGNEKLFF
many	TRBV20-1	.	TRBJ2-7	TGCAGTGCTAGAGATCGCCGACAGTCGTCCTCTGAGCAGTACTTC	CSARDRRQSSSEQYF
many	TRBV7-9	TRBD2	TRBJ2-1	TGTGCCAGCAGCCAAGTGAGCGGGAAGGTTAATGAGCAGTTCTTC	CASSQVSGKVNEQFF
.	TRBV5-5	TRBD1	TRBJ2-1	TGTGCCAGCAGCCCGGGGACAGGGGAATATGGTGAGCAGTTCTTC	CASSPGTGEYGEQFF
many	TRBV20-1	.	TRBJ2-2	TGCAGTGCTACCTCTAACACCGGGGAGCTGTTTTTT	CSATSNTGELFF
many	TRBV7-9	.	TRBJ2-3	TGTGCCAGCAGCTTAGGGGCAGATACGCAGTATTTT	CASSLGADTQYF
.	TRBV27	.	TRBJ2-3	TGTGCCAGCGGACGAGGACGAGAAGGGACAGATACGCAGTATTTT	CASGRGREGTDTQYF
many	TRBV20-1	.	TRBJ2-7	TGCAGTATTCCAGGCCGGGTCTACGAGCAGTACTTC	CSIPGRVYEQYF
.	TRBV3-1	.	TRBJ2-3	TGTGCCAGCAGCCAGGTGGATACGCAGTATTTT	CASSQVDTQYF
.	TRBV7-2	.	TRBJ2-3	TGTGCCAGCAGCTTAGCGGGAGTGATCACAGATACGCAGTATTTT	CASSLAGVITDTQYF
many	TRBV5-6	.	TRBJ2-7	TGTGCCAGCAGCTTGGGGCTGAAACCCTACGAGCAGTACTTC	CASSLGLKPYEQYF
few	TRBV7-9	.	TRBJ2-7	TGTGCCAGCAGCTTCGAAACAGGGCTCGAGCAGTACTTC	CASSFETGLEQYF
many	TRBV28	.	TRBJ1-1	TGTGCCAGCAGTCTCGACAGATGGGGCAGGAAGGACACTGAAGCTTTCTTT	CASSLDRWGRKDTEAFF
few	TRBV19	.	TRBJ1-5	TGTGCCAGTAGTACCTACCCGACGACCGACCAGCCCCAGCATTTT	CASSTYPTTDQPQHF
many	TRBV5-1	.	TRBJ2-2	TGCGCCAGCAGCTTTGCGACACAGAGCGCCGGGGAGCTGTTTTTT	CASSFATQSAGELFF
once	TRBV20-1	.	TRBJ2-1	TGCAGTGCTAGAGTGGTGGGTATTCAGGAGACCCAGTTCTTC	CSARVVGIQETQFF
few	TRBV29-1	TRBD1	TRBJ2-7	TGCAGCGTTGGGGTAGGGGGCCCTCTCGAGCAGTACTTC	CSVGVGGPLEQYF
many	TRBV5-1	.	TRBJ2-3	TGCGCCAGCGGACTGCAGAGTAGCACAGATACGCAGTATTTT	CASGLQSSTDTQYF
.	TRBV5-5	.	TRBJ2-2	TGTGCCAGCAGCATGACAGCGGCGAACACCGGGGAGCTGTTTTTT	CASSMTAANTGELFF
many	TRBV20-1	TRBD1	TRBJ2-7	TGCAGTGCTAGAGGGGACAGGGGGTCATCCGAGCAGTACTTC	CSARGDRGSSEQYF
large	TRBV7-8	TRBD1	TRBJ2-2	TGTGCCAGCAGCTTCGGGACAGGGGTCACCGGGGAGCTGTTTTTT	CASSFGTGVTGELFF
medium-sized	TRBV20-1	.	TRBJ1-1	TGCAGTGCTAGAGAGGGGGGCATGAACACTGAAGCTTTCTTT	CSAREGGMNTEAFF
medium-sized	TRBV28	.	TRBJ2-7	TGTGCCAGCACTTCTACCTACGAGCAGTACTTC	CASTSTYEQYF
many	TRBV20-1	.	TRBJ2-7	TGCAGTGCTAGTTCCGGGTTATCCTACGAGCAGTACTTC	CSASSGLSYEQYF
once	TRBV4-3	TRBD1	TRBJ1-2	TGCGCCAGCAGCCCCCGACAGGGAATTTATGGCTACACCTTC	CASSPRQGIYGYTF
many	TRBV20-1	TRBD1	TRBJ1-1	TGCAGTGCCCCCAGAGGGCAGGGGGCGGGAGCTGAAGCTTTCTTT	CSAPRGQGAGAEAFF
many	TRBV7-2	TRBD2	TRBJ2-3	TGTGCCAGCAGCTTATTTGGACTAGCGGGACCCGATACGCAGTATTTT	CASSLFGLAGPDTQYF
many	TRBV18	.	TRBJ2-7	TGTGCCAGCTCAGTCCGGGACGGCGCCTACGAGCAGTACTTC	CASSVRDGAYEQYF